The present entry profiles one T cell receptor (beta chain) with its context. An input of about 0.45 to 1 ug of RNA was subjected to reverse transcription using random hexamers. TCRdb re-called the immunoSEQ multiplex PCR reads with MiXCR, one entry per CDR3 protein. The sample lists around 230,000 distinct CDR3 sequences, approximately 95% occurring once. This sample is drawn from a study of CD8 T cells in Susac syndrome. This CDR3 is 15 amino acids long. The junction had 9 bases not matched to a gene; V was cut back by 4 bases and J by 4 bases. The sample taken for sequencing was CD4+ T cells from PBMCs. The chain is built from TRBV12-3 or TRBV12-4 and TRBJ1-1; 7 bases are shared with TRBD1. The source is a human donor with Susac syndrome. The CDR3: CASSSIPGQSTEAFF. In DNA, the CDR3 is TGTGCCAGCAGTTCAATTCCGGGACAGTCCACTGAAGCTTTCTTT.